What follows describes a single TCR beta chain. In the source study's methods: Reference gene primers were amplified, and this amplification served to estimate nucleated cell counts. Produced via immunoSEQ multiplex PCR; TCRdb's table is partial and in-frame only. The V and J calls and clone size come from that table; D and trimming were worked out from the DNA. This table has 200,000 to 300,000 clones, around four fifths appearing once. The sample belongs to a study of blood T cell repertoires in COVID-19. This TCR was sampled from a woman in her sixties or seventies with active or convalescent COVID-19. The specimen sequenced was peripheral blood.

CDR3 nucleotides: TGTGCCAGCAGCTCAGGCCTTACAGGGTTAACTAATGAAAAACTGTTTTTT. Translated, it gives CASSSGLTGLTNEKLFF. The chain carries TRBV7-9 and TRBJ1-4; possibly TRBD1 for D (6 bases). Trimming stripped 4 bases from V and 1 base from J, with 16 bases between. The CDR3 totals 17 residues. Germline loops: CDR1 SEHNR, CDR2 FQNEAQ (reference sequence).